The 32 T cell receptor beta chains below come from one sample, sequenced in a study of shared clonotypes between healthy human individuals. TCRdb's table, derived via immunoSEQ multiplex PCR, lists solely in-frame clones and lacks some. The sample consists of about 1 million clones, about 80% of them appearing once. Sequencing used memory CD4+ T cells sorted from blood. Documented subset: CD45RA-negative fraction. The receptors were gathered from a man younger than 35 in good health.

This clone showed up just once. The chain employs TRBV6-5 and TRBJ2-1; a weak D match, TRBD2 (5 bases). The CDR3 has 16 amino acids. Germline V gene lookup returns CDR1 MNHEY and CDR2 SVGAGI. V lost 0 bases to trimming and J lost 0 bases, with 9 bases between them. The CDR3 reads CASSYSSSYSYNEQFF. DNA of the CDR3: TGTGCCAGCAGTTACTCTTCTAGCTACTCCTACAATGAGCAGTTCTTC.

V is TRBV11-3 and J is TRBJ2-3; 7 bases map to TRBD1. V dropped 5 bases and J dropped 4; count of bases not matched to a gene: 9. The CDR3 sequence is 15 residues long. Per the germline V gene, CDR1 is SGHNT and CDR2 is YENEEA. The CDR3 spells CASSPTGAGADTQYF. The CDR3 DNA reads as TGTGCCAGCAGCCCCACAGGGGCAGGGGCAGATACGCAGTATTTT.

The chain joins TRBV18 to TRBJ1-4; the match to TRBD1 covers 9 bases. This CDR3 is built from 19 residues. With V trimmed by 5 bases and J by 6 bases, 19 bases remained unmatched. In germline, CDR1 is KGHSH, CDR2 LQKENI. The DNA for the CDR3 is TGTGCCAGCTCAAAAAGGGTCCCGGGACAGGGACAGGTCGATGAAAAACTGTTTTTT. It encodes CASSKRVPGQGQVDEKLFF.

The chain is built from TRBV2 and TRBJ2-3, with 7 positions matching TRBD2. The V gene end was trimmed by 6 bases and the J gene end by 4 bases; junction bases not matched to a gene: 10. CDR1 is SNHLY, CDR2 FYNNEI, per germline. This CDR3 has 15 residues. The CDR3 DNA is TGTGCCAGCAGACCCCTTGCGGGAGCGGCAGATACGCAGTATTTT. Residues: CASRPLAGAADTQYF.

This clone has a single count. The chain has TRBV6-6 and TRBJ2-7; D uncertain. The CDR3 runs 12 residues. V was shortened by 5 bases and J by 5 bases, with 10 bases between the two germline ends. Germline V gene lookup returns CDR1 MNHNY and CDR2 SVGAGI (reference sequence). The CDR3 nucleotides are TGTGCCAGCAGTCGATTTTCGGACGAGCAGTACTTC. Protein sequence: CASSRFSDEQYF.

This sequence joins TRBV4-1 and TRBJ1-2; 8 nucleotides match TRBD1. This CDR3 region has 17 residues. Unmatched junction bases numbered 14, after V lost 1 base and J lost 7 bases. CDR1 and CDR2 (germline): MGHRA, YSYEKL. This CDR3 reads CASSQASRAGGGVGYTF. CDR3 coding DNA: TGCGCCAGCAGCCAAGCCAGTAGGGCAGGGGGCGGGGTTGGCTACACCTTC.

The rearrangement joins TRBV7-8 to TRBJ1-1, with 7 bases lining up with TRBD1. CDR1 and CDR2 (germline): SGHVS, FQNEAQ. With V trimmed by 5 bases and J by 0 bases, 6 bases remained unmatched. The CDR3 sequence is 15 residues long. The CDR3 DNA reads TGTGCCAGCAGCCCCGGACAGGTCTTGAACACTGAAGCTTTCTTT. Its translation: CASSPGQVLNTEAFF.

J is TRBJ2-7 and V is TRBV28; D ambiguous. Trimming took 5 bases from V and 8 from J, leaving 10 bases between them. The CDR3 runs 11 residues. Germline V gives CDR1 MDHEN, CDR2 SYDVKM. The CDR3 sequence is CASSRAQKQYF. The DNA of the CDR3 is TGTGCCAGCAGTCGGGCCCAGAAGCAGTACTTC. The full variable domain, in which reference TRBV28 and TRBJ2-7 provide the parts outside the CDR3, is DVKVTQSSRYLVKRTGEKVFLECVQDMDHENMFWYRQDPGLGLRLIYFSYDVKMKEKGDIPEGYSVSREKKERFSLILESASTNQTSMYLCASSRAQKQYFGPGTRLTVT.

The rearrangement joins TRBV19 to TRBJ2-3; 8 bases are shared with TRBD2. The CDR3 length is 17 residues. CDR1 and CDR2 from the germline V gene are LNHDA and SQIVND (reference sequence). V was clipped by 6 bases and J by 0 bases; unmatched bases: 11. CDR3 sequence (DNA): TGTGCCAGTAGCGACCAACTAGCGGCGACTAGCACAGATACGCAGTATTTT. This sequence encodes CASSDQLAATSTDTQYF.

In its sample, this clone was seen a few times. The rearrangement links TRBV10-3 to TRBJ2-7, with a weak D call TRBD2 (6 bases). Trimming took off 6 bases at V and 2 bases at J, with 14 bases between the two ends. The CDR3 totals 14 residues. Germline-derived CDR1 and CDR2 are ENHRY and SYGVKD. CDR3 sequence (DNA): TGTGCCATCAGCCTCGGGACTCATGCCTACGAGCAGTACTTC. It is translated as CAISLGTHAYEQYF.

This clone was seen a handful of times. The gene calls are TRBV5-5 and TRBJ1-5, with TRBD1 matching 7 bases. V lost 5 bases, J lost 2 bases, and 4 bases stayed unmatched. Germline assignment: CDR1 SGHKS and CDR2 YYEKEE (reference sequence). This CDR3 has 14 amino acids. As DNA, the CDR3 is TGTGCCAGCAGTACCACAGGGGGCAATCAGCCCCAGCATTTT. It yields the protein CASSTTGGNQPQHF.

The chain links TRBV6-6 to TRBJ1-1, with TRBD1 identical over 7 bases. The V gene end was trimmed by 5 bases and the J gene end by 6 bases; junction bases not matched to a gene: 6. CDR1 MNHNY and CDR2 SVGAGI come from the germline V gene (reference sequence). CDR3 length: 13 residues. The CDR3 DNA is TGTGCCAGCAGTCCTCTTACAGGGGCTGAAGCTTTCTTT. It encodes CASSPLTGAEAFF.

The gene calls are TRBV5-8 and TRBJ2-2; perhaps TRBD1 as D (5 bases). The CDR3 extends over 15 amino acids. Between the trimmed V and J ends, which lost 1 base and 5 bases, there was a span of 12 bases. Germline values: CDR1 SGHTS, CDR2 YDEGEE. The CDR3 nucleotides are TGTGCCAGCAGCTTGAGGGGCCTTCGGACCGGGGAGCTGTTTTTT. Its protein is CASSLRGLRTGELFF.

This rearrangement joins TRBV5-4 to TRBJ2-5; the D gene is possibly TRBD1 (6 bases). The CDR3 sequence is 15 residues long. Trimming took 3 bases from V and 5 from J, leaving 17 bases between them. CDR1 is SGHNT, CDR2 YYREEE, per germline (reference sequence). The CDR3 protein is CASSYSGTPRETQYF. The CDR3 region has the DNA TGTGCCAGCAGCTATTCCGGGACACCAAGGGAGACCCAGTACTTC.

The genes are TRBV4-1 and TRBJ2-7; TRBD2 agrees at 7 bases. The CDR3 runs 16 residues. The V and J ends lost 1 base and 0 bases, in that order; junction bases with no gene match: 6. Germline V CDR1 and CDR2: MGHRA, YSYEKL. In DNA, the CDR3 is TGCGCCAGCAGCCAAGGTGGTAGCGGGTCCTCCTACGAGCAGTACTTC. Amino acid sequence: CASSQGGSGSSYEQYF.

This clone was detected once. The gene calls are TRBV19 and TRBJ1-3, with D hard to call. Trimming removed 4 bases at V and 0 bases at J, with 10 bases between. The CDR3 is 15 amino acids. Germline V gene sequence: CDR1 LNHDA, CDR2 SQIVND (reference sequence). The CDR3 loop reads CASSRYGISGNTIYF. The CDR3 coding sequence is TGTGCCAGTAGTAGATACGGAATCTCTGGAAACACCATATATTTT.

A single count supports this clone. The rearrangement joins TRBV7-9 to TRBJ2-3; no clear D gene. CDR3 length: 12 residues. The V gene lost 1 base and the J gene lost 8 bases, with 7 bases spanning the gap. CDR1 is SEHNR and CDR2 is FQNEAQ in the germline V gene (reference sequence). The CDR3 DNA reads TGTGCCAGCAGCTTAGACCTGGGTACGCAGTATTTT. As protein: CASSLDLGTQYF.

This clone was observed a few times. The rearrangement joins TRBV4-1 to TRBJ2-4; D gene unclear. The CDR3 is 14 amino acids. Germline assignment: CDR1 MGHRA and CDR2 YSYEKL. V was clipped by 0 bases and J by 6 bases, with 9 bases between them. CDR3 region: CASSQDNSGNIQYF. CDR3 in DNA: TGCGCCAGCAGCCAAGACAATTCAGGAAACATTCAGTACTTC.

J is TRBJ2-5 and V is TRBV11-2; 15 nucleotides line up with TRBD2. The CDR3 contains 18 residues. Germline CDR1 and CDR2: SGHAT and FQNNGV. Germline trimming cut 5 bases from V and 2 bases from J; bases unmatched to any gene: 9. CDR3 sequence (DNA): TGTGCCAGCAGCCCAGGACTAGCGGGGGGGGTTACGCAAGAGACCCAGTACTTC. This gives the protein CASSPGLAGGVTQETQYF.

The rearrangement links TRBV10-2 to TRBJ2-5; 12 bases map to TRBD2. The CDR3 is 15 amino acids. Germline loops: CDR1 WSHSY, CDR2 SAAADI. The V gene end was trimmed by 6 bases and the J gene end by 2 bases; junction bases not matched to a gene: 4. CDR3: CASRRTSGEQETQYF. The CDR3 bases are TGCGCCAGCAGACGGACTAGCGGGGAACAAGAGACCCAGTACTTC.

The rearrangement uses TRBV10-3 and TRBJ2-2, with no clear D. There are 14 residues in the CDR3. Trimming stripped 2 bases from V and 1 base from J, with 5 bases between. CDR1 is ENHRY and CDR2 is SYGVKD in the germline V gene. CDR3 nucleotide sequence: TGTGCCATCAGTGAGCACGGGAACACCGGGGAGCTGTTTTTT. Amino acid sequence: CAISEHGNTGELFF.

The genes are TRBV10-1 and TRBJ2-1; the match to TRBD2 covers 7 bases. Trimming removed 3 bases from V and 1 base from J; junction bases left unmatched: 3. The CDR3 totals 15 residues. CDR1 is WNHNN and CDR2 is SYGVQD in the germline V gene (reference sequence). The CDR3 sequence is CASSDPSGSYNEQFF. In nucleotides, the CDR3 is TGCGCCAGCAGTGACCCTAGCGGATCCTACAATGAGCAGTTCTTC.

V is TRBV5-4 and J is TRBJ1-3; D is perhaps TRBD1 (6 bases). The CDR3 runs to 15 residues. The V end was cut by 4 bases, the J end by 4 bases, with 15 bases between. Germline assignment: CDR1 SGHNT and CDR2 YYREEE (reference sequence). The CDR3 DNA reads TGTGCCAGCAGCCTGAGGGGGGCGCACGGAAACACCATATATTTT. It codes for CASSLRGAHGNTIYF.

As to this clone: The CDR3 carries no conserved terminal phenylalanine or tryptophan, so it likely arises from a read error. No DNA is shown, since the ends of the CDR3 on it are uncertain; the CDR3 is the one TCRdb lists. Here the CDR3 reads CASSYSGLL. The chain has TRBV6-5 and TRBJ2-2; the table's TRBD2 call for D was not verified on the DNA. 9 amino acids form the CDR3, both terminal residues included. Germline CDR1 and CDR2: MNHEY and SVGAGI.

V gene TRBV7-8 combines with J gene TRBJ1-2; TRBD1 is a possible D gene (5 bases). This CDR3 region has 17 residues. The V gene's germline CDR1 is SGHVS and CDR2 FQNEAQ. Trimming pared 5 bases from V and 1 base from J, leaving 20 bases between. The CDR3 is CASSGGTASSLNYGYTF. The DNA for the CDR3 is TGTGCCAGCAGCGGGGGGACGGCGAGTTCACTTAACTATGGCTACACCTTC.

This clone was seen once. J is TRBJ2-7 and V is TRBV28; D unclear. The ends were cut back, 3 bases at V and 1 base at J, with 7 bases in the middle. The CDR3 is 13 amino acids. Per germline, CDR1 MDHEN and CDR2 SYDVKM. The CDR3 DNA is TGTGCCAGCAGTTTTTCAAAGTCCTACGAGCAGTACTTC. This encodes CASSFSKSYEQYF.

V gene TRBV2 combines with J gene TRBJ1-2, with D maybe TRBD1 (6 bases). The germline CDR1 and CDR2 sequences are SNHLY and FYNNEI. The CDR3 covers 13 residues. V lost 8 bases and J 5 bases, leaving 15 bases between the germline ends. The CDR3 loop is CASRMGGNYGYTF. CDR3 sequence (DNA): TGTGCCAGCCGCATGGGGGGCAATTATGGCTACACCTTC.

This clone has more than one count but fewer than ten. This same CDR3 is encoded by further DNA sequences in the sample. V is TRBV6-6 and J is TRBJ1-2, with 7 bases fitting TRBD1. The CDR3 sequence is 12 residues long. V was pared by 5 bases and J by 4 bases, with 1 base of the junction left unmatched. Germline CDR1 MNHNY, CDR2 SVGAGI (reference sequence). Written as DNA, the CDR3 is TGTGCCAGCAGTCGGGACAGCTATGGCTACACCTTC. It specifies CASSRDSYGYTF.

A few counts support this clone. The chain employs TRBV2 and TRBJ2-3, with TRBD2 matching over 10 bases. The V segment lost 7 bases and the J segment 4 bases; nucleotides outside the gene matches: 8. The length of the CDR3 is 15 residues. Germline CDR1 SNHLY, CDR2 FYNNEI. As DNA, the CDR3 is TGTGCCAGCAAGCGGCTAGCGGGAGTCGCAGATACGCAGTATTTT. It codes for CASKRLAGVADTQYF.

The V call is TRBV15, the J call TRBJ2-1, with TRBD1 as a possible D gene (6 bases). The V and J ends lost 0 bases and 0 bases respectively, with 9 bases between them. The CDR3 loop spans 16 amino acids. CDR1 LNHNV and CDR2 YYDKDF come from the germline V gene (reference sequence). The CDR3 reads CATSRDTGSSYNEQFF. Written as DNA, the CDR3 is TGTGCCACCAGCAGAGATACAGGGAGCTCCTACAATGAGCAGTTCTTC.

The chain recombines TRBV2 with TRBJ1-2; 7 nucleotides match TRBD1. In germline, CDR1 is SNHLY, CDR2 FYNNEI. V lost 8 bases and J lost 7; bases outside the gene matches: 10. The CDR3 totals 13 residues. For the CDR3, the DNA is TGTGCCAGCGTCGGACAGGACTTCTCTGGCTACACCTTC. Its protein is CASVGQDFSGYTF.

The chain uses TRBV18 and TRBJ2-1, with 10 bases aligning to TRBD2. J lost 4 bases, V lost 6 bases, and 6 bases had no gene match. The CDR3 is made up of 15 amino acids. The germline V gene encodes CDR1 KGHSH and CDR2 LQKENI. The CDR3 DNA reads as TGTGCCAGCTCTATAGGACTAGCGGATTACAATGAGCAGTTCTTC. Its translation: CASSIGLADYNEQFF.